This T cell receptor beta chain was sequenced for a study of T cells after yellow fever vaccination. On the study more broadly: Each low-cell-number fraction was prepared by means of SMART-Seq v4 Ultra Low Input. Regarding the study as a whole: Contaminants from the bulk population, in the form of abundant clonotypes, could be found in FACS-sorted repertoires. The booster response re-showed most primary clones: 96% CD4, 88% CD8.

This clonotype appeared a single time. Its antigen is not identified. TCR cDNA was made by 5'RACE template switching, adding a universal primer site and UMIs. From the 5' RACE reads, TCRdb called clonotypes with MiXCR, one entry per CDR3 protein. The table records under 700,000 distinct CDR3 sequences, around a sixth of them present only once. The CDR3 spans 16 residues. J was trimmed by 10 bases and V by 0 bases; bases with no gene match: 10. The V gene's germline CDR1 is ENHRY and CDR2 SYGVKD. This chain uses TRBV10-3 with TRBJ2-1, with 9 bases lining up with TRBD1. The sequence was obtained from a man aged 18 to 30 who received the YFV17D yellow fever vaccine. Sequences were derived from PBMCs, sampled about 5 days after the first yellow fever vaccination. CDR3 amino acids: CAISESPGQGSTEQFF. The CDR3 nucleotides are TGTGCCATCAGTGAGTCGCCGGGACAGGGTAGTACCGAGCAGTTCTTC.